A selection of T cell receptor beta chains follows, all from one sample in a study of T cell clonotyping in hematopoietic cell transplantation. Sequencing was performed with immunoSEQ multiplex PCR; in TCRdb, only in-frame clones are kept and a portion is missing. The sample yields 7,000 or so clones, 70% to 90% seen once. The material was peripheral blood mononuclear cells, obtained before stem cell transplant. The origin of the receptors is a man younger than 40 with acute myeloid leukemia. Some clones in this sample may be carry-over from other donors' samples. Each CDR3 is given with its conserved first and last residue. The order of the fields is V gene, CDR3 protein.

v_call: TRBV15; cdr3_aa: CATSAGQGAGELFF
v_call: TRBV4-1; cdr3_aa: CASSHRTDATNEKLFF
v_call: TRBV11-1; cdr3_aa: CASSLDTHNEQFF
v_call: TRBV30; cdr3_aa: CAWSWEMLGQGNYGYTF
v_call: TRBV6-1; cdr3_aa: CASSAIAGGADTQYF
v_call: TRBV9; cdr3_aa: CASSPGTSSSYEQYF
v_call: TRBV6-1; cdr3_aa: CASSRTGNTEAFF
v_call: TRBV6-4; cdr3_aa: CASAGGEEETQYF
v_call: TRBV7-7; cdr3_aa: CASSLERDGNEQFF
v_call: TRBV19; cdr3_aa: CASSGRGADTQYF
v_call: TRBV25-1; cdr3_aa: CASSGQSYNEQFF
v_call: TRBV30; cdr3_aa: CAWSVGRYNEQFF
v_call: TRBV30; cdr3_aa: CAWSYGLRGYTF
v_call: TRBV13; cdr3_aa: CASSLGLGQGGEQYF
v_call: TRBV4-1; cdr3_aa: CASRLSPGASTGELFF
v_call: TRBV15; cdr3_aa: CATSRDTVLNTEAFF
v_call: TRBV28; cdr3_aa: CASTRTSGPLSYEQYF
v_call: TRBV5-1; cdr3_aa: CASSEGTSGLETQYF
v_call: TRBV6-5; cdr3_aa: CASSSGMTEAFF
v_call: TRBV10-3; cdr3_aa: CAISANLEETQYF
v_call: TRBV10-3; cdr3_aa: CAIRGADDSPLHF
v_call: TRBV7-9; cdr3_aa: CASSTSTEAFF
v_call: TRBV28; cdr3_aa: CASRPVRGGYEQYF
v_call: TRBV4-1; cdr3_aa: CASSPIMDRTPSLNTEAFF
v_call: TRBV28; cdr3_aa: CASSTQTGPHEQYF
v_call: TRBV2; cdr3_aa: CASSEQGVGYEQYF
v_call: TRBV9; cdr3_aa: CASSAPANEQFF
v_call: TRBV9; cdr3_aa: CASSVLFGTSEETQYF
v_call: TRBV7-3; cdr3_aa: CASSLTPTSGKDEQYF
v_call: TRBV7-2; cdr3_aa: CASSFWAAGATRGGYTF
v_call: TRBV5-1; cdr3_aa: CASSPRSVAGNNEQFF
v_call: TRBV5-1; cdr3_aa: CASSSRGPSYEQYF
v_call: TRBV10-3; cdr3_aa: CAIREEGQGEKLFF
v_call: TRBV5-4; cdr3_aa: CASSLSGGRTDTQYF
v_call: TRBV5-6; cdr3_aa: CASSLGTPGTGYDYGYTF
v_call: TRBV4-1; cdr3_aa: CASSQVSSDEQYF
v_call: TRBV15; cdr3_aa: CATSRDRVRGNQPQHF
v_call: TRBV2; cdr3_aa: CASNLATDTQYF
v_call: TRBV28; cdr3_aa: CASGLQTSGTHIPPQTYEQYF
v_call: TRBV5-4; cdr3_aa: CASSLRRVVETEAFF
v_call: TRBV2; cdr3_aa: CASSEAARSNYGYTF
v_call: TRBV2; cdr3_aa: CASSGDDYTTNEKLFF
v_call: TRBV25-1; cdr3_aa: CASSEGLAGNTEQFF
v_call: TRBV19; cdr3_aa: CASSSTSADSYEQYF
v_call: TRBV5-5; cdr3_aa: CASSLGDNRVAEAFF
v_call: TRBV18; cdr3_aa: CASSPGLTSDYEQYF
v_call: TRBV7-9; cdr3_aa: CASSLTANYGYTF
v_call: TRBV30; cdr3_aa: CAWSLSPNTEAFF
v_call: TRBV30; cdr3_aa: CAWLFNTEAFF
v_call: TRBV5-1; cdr3_aa: CASSLVSGGYEQYF
v_call: TRBV4-2; cdr3_aa: CASRGQAGTGGNQPQHF
v_call: TRBV5-1; cdr3_aa: CASSTEGFDTEAFF
v_call: TRBV10-1; cdr3_aa: CASSEDGTSRGQFF
v_call: TRBV30; cdr3_aa: CAWSVGGGSQPQHF
v_call: TRBV27; cdr3_aa: CASSSPGLAGVTDTQYF